Listed here are 6 T cell receptor beta chains from one sample, sequenced in a study of T-cell memory formation after mild COVID-19. Each CDR3 protein is one row after TCRdb ran MiXCR on the 5' RACE reads. Here the sample spans 410,000 or so distinct CDR3 sequences, about 22% being singletons. The sequenced sample consisted of PBMCs or a T cell subset sorted from them (not recorded which). The receptors stem from an adult woman who had mild COVID-19 (a few samples of this study predate the infection). Cell type and time point are not known.

The rearrangement joins TRBV29-1 to TRBJ1-2, with 10 bases lining up with TRBD1. The germline V gene has CDR1 SQVTM and CDR2 ANQGSEA. The CDR3 is 14 amino acids. With 5 bases clipped from V and 6 bases from J, the junction kept 9 bases outside the gene matches. Here the CDR3 reads CSVSVTGGVDGYTF. Here the CDR3 DNA reads TGCAGCGTTTCCGTGACAGGGGGCGTCGATGGCTACACCTTC.

This clonotype has more than one count but fewer than ten. The chain carries TRBV9 and TRBJ2-5, with D possibly being TRBD1 or TRBD2 (6 bases each). The CDR3 is made up of 15 amino acids. The germline V gene has CDR1 SGDLS and CDR2 YYNGEE. Trimming removed 1 base at V and 5 bases at J, with 15 bases between. The CDR3 nucleotides read TGTGCCAGCAGCGTAAGGGGGGAATCTTGGGAGACCCAGTACTTC. Its translation: CASSVRGESWETQYF.

This clonotype was observed a handful of times. Compared with germline, one end of the junction differs, possibly owing to a read error. This sequence joins TRBV7-7 and TRBJ2-2, with D tentatively TRBD2 (5 bases). CDR1 and CDR2 (germline): SSHAT, FNYEAQ (reference sequence). This CDR3 contains 15 residues. CDR3 nucleotides: TGTGCTAGCAGCTTAGCGATTAAGGGCACCGGGGAGCTGTTTTTT. It is translated as CASSLAIKGTGELFF.

The rearrangement joins TRBV11-2 to TRBJ1-1; the D is unclear. V dropped 0 bases and J dropped 4 bases, with 12 bases sitting between them. The CDR3 is made up of 15 amino acids. The V gene's germline CDR1 is SGHAT and CDR2 FQNNGV. The CDR3 is CASSLDPGEGTEAFF. The CDR3 nucleotides read TGTGCCAGCAGCTTAGATCCGGGTGAGGGCACTGAAGCTTTCTTT.

The CDR3, as DNA: TGTGCCAGCTCCGTGAGACAGGACATCACTGAAGCTTTCTTT. Translation: CASSVRQDITEAFF. The chain joins TRBV18 to TRBJ1-1, with a tentative D call TRBD1 (6 bases). The CDR3 is 14 residues long. Germline V gene lookup returns CDR1 KGHSH and CDR2 LQKENI. The germline V and J ends were trimmed by 6 bases and 4 bases, with 15 bases remaining between them.

This clonotype was seen only a few times. The rearrangement joins TRBV7-2 to TRBJ2-2, with D possibly matching TRBD1 (5 bases). The CDR3 has 16 amino acids. Trimming removed 1 base from V and 5 bases from J, with 14 bases in between. The germline CDR1 and CDR2 sequences are SGHTA and FQGNSA. CDR3 protein: CASSLVAGKLTGELFF. The CDR3 DNA reads as TGTGCCAGCAGCTTAGTGGCAGGGAAGTTAACCGGGGAGCTGTTTTTT.